This TCR beta chain was retrieved from a study of radiation and T cells in renal cell carcinoma (TCRdb year 2020). As for the study more broadly: In total, 50 to 60 samples underwent TCR beta sequencing: around 25 tumors plus 27 peripheral blood samples. The final blood draw was performed at 4 weeks after radiation, at the same time as nephrectomy. In the 40 to 60 samples combined, around 3.9 million unique CDR3 nucleotide sequences were found, encoding 2.5 million to 3 million unique CDR3 amino acid sequences.

The meaning of the sample's time point label: blood 4 weeks post-SBRT, at nephrectomy. The sample's treatment or condition label is to be understood as: 15 Gy SBRT to primary tumor, nephrectomy 4 weeks later. Samples were obtained from a clinical trial, in which 15 Gy stereotactic body radiation therapy was delivered to primary renal cell carcinomas and nephrectomy was performed 4 weeks later. To track tumor-enriched clonotypes, serial peripheral blood was sampled from radiation-treated patients at baseline and at 2 weeks and 4 weeks after SBRT. Every patient had renal cell carcinoma of clear cell pathology. Genomic DNA for TCR sequencing was prepared using the QIAamp DNA Blood Mini Kit (Qiagen). Only samples passing all quality control checks were included in the analyses. Turning to this clone: This receptor's antigen is unknown. Base qualities were left out, and no much larger clone turns up one base away.

Overall study results and their limits: Top tumor clonotypes rose in blood from baseline to 2 weeks post-radiation, then contracted by 4 weeks, suggesting transient expansion of tumor-resident clones. Changes in the blood repertoire were not tracked past 4 weeks after treatment. Effects of radiation dose or scheduling on the TCR repertoire could not be addressed with the single-armed trial design. Because pretreatment tumor biopsies were not available, the baseline intratumoral presence of clonotypes could not be determined.

Following the manufacturer's recommendations, the immunoSEQ kit was used to generate TCR beta libraries from genomic DNA. Library preparation used a first multiplex PCR with proprietary primers, then a second PCR adding unique barcodes, with bead cleanups after each round. Each sample batch included a kit-provided positive control reaction and a negative control reaction. The final libraries underwent checking on an Agilent 4200 TapeStation D1000 ScreenTape, volumetric pooling, and quantification by qPCR. Sequencing was performed on an Illumina NextSeq500 using a MidOutput 150-cycle cartridge, with 156 Read1 cycles, 15 Index1 cycles, and the kit custom primers. The pooled library was loaded at around 0.98 pM, with an approximately 19% PhiX control spiked in. Per the original workflow: Vendor-processed data were analyzed in R, and a clonotype was defined as all T cells sharing the same CDR3 nucleotide sequence. In the clone abundance analyses, frequencies were normalized to the 10,000 most abundant clones in each sample. Public T cell clones, which averaged fewer than five per sample, were excluded before analysis. An abundance difference of at least 32-fold between compartments was the criterion for calling clonotypes tumor-enriched or baseline blood-enriched. A beta-binomial differential abundance model was used to identify clonotypes that were expanded or contracted between blood time points. Tumor-blood repertoire similarity was measured with the Baroni-Urbani and Buser coefficient, and groups were compared using two-tailed Wilcoxon tests in R. TCRdb re-hosts the immuneACCESS table, in-frame sequences only. Its copies lack some clones; in the studies checked, an unresolved V gene accounts for under half of them, and the cause for the rest is not known. Clone size and V and J calls were adopted from that table, with D and trimming inferred from the DNA. The table for this sample lists about 76,000 clones; 89% of them were counted only once. The ten top clones hold roughly 6% of the sample.

This specimen was blood, taken from a patient whose treatment included radiotherapy and nephrectomy. This TCR came from a woman in her 70s with renal cell carcinoma.

The nucleotide sequence reads as follows: TGTGCTAGTGGTTTGGGAGTCGGGGCTAGCACAGATACGCAGTATTTT. Its translation is CASGLGVGASTDTQYF. The chain employs TRBV12-5 and TRBJ2-3, with the D gene possibly TRBD1 or TRBD2, each one fitting 5 bases. From the cysteine up to the phenylalanine, the CDR3 has a length of 16 residues. Solely the CDR3 DNA is kept, with 48 bases framed from the first base. Per the germline V gene, LGHNT is the CDR1 and FRNRAP is the CDR2. A distance of 11 bases separates the germline ends of V and J, which lose 1 base and 0 bases respectively.